Sequencing of this TCR beta chain was carried out in a study of blood T cell repertoires in COVID-19. The CDR3 is 14 residues long. Germline CDR1 and CDR2: SGHDT and YYEEEE. The germline V and J ends were trimmed by 4 bases and 4 bases, with 14 bases remaining between them. The assay was immunoSEQ multiplex PCR, and TCRdb's table has in-frame clones only and misses some. This sample yields roughly 230,000 clones, of which 85% to 90% are seen a single time; roughly 2.2% belongs to the top ten. Sequencing was carried out using peripheral blood. The chain joins TRBV5-6 to TRBJ2-5; D is perhaps TRBD2 (5 bases). This receptor was taken from an older woman with COVID-19, enrolled during active disease. As DNA, the CDR3 is TGTGCCAGCAGCCCTACCGGGATTACAGAGACCCAGTACTTC. This translates into CASSPTGITETQYF. Supplemented by reference TRBV5-6 and TRBJ2-5, the full variable domain reads DAGVTQSPTHLIKTRGQQVTLRCSPKSGHDTVSWYQQALGQGPQFIFQYYEEEERQRGNFPDRFSGHQFPNYSSELNVNALLLGDSALYLCASSPTGITETQYFGPGTRLLVL.